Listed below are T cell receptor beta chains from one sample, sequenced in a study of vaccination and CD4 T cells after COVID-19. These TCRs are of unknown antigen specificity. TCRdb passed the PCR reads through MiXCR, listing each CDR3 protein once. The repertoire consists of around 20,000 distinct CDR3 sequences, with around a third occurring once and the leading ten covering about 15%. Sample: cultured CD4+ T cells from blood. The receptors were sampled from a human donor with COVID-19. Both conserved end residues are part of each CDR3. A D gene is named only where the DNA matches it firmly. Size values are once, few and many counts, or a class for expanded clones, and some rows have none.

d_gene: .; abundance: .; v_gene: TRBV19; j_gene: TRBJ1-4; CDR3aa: CASRSRGGLANEKLFF; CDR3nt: TGTGCCAGTAGGTCAAGGGGAGGTCTGGCTAATGAAAAACTGTTTTTT
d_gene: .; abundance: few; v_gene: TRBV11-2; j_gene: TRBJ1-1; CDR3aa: CASSGRRNTEAFF; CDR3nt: TGTGCCAGCAGTGGAAGACGGAACACTGAAGCTTTCTTT
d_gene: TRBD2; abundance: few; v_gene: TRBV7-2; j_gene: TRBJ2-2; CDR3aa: CASRPGLAGAAGTGELFF; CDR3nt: TGTGCCAGCAGACCCGGACTAGCGGGGGCCGCGGGCACCGGGGAGCTGTTTTTT
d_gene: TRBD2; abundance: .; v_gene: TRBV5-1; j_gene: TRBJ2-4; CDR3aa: CASSLVGRATQISAKNIQYF; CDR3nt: TGCGCCAGCAGCTTGGTGGGGAGGGCAACCCAGATCTCAGCCAAAAACATTCAGTACTTC
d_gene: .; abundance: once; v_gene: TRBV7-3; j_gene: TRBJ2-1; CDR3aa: CASSLQGGWSAEQFF; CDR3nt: TGTGCCAGCAGCTTACAGGGGGGGTGGTCGGCTGAGCAGTTCTTC
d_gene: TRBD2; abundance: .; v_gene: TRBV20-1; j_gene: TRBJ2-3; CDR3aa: CSASLAGGTDTQYF; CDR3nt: TGCAGTGCTTCTCTGGCGGGGGGCACAGATACGCAGTATTTT
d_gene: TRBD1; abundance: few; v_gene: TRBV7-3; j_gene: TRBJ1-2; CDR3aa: CASSLVVPSPGDRGGYGYTF; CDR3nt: TGTGCCAGCAGCTTAGTGGTGCCTTCCCCTGGGGACAGGGGGGGCTATGGCTACACCTTC
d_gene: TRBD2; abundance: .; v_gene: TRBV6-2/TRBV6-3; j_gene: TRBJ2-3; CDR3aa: CASSSGTRGTDTQYF; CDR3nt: TGTGCCAGCAGTTCCGGGACTAGAGGAACAGATACGCAGTATTTT
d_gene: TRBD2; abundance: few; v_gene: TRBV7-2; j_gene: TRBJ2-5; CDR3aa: CASSFQRGPQETQYF; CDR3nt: TGTGCCAGCAGCTTCCAGCGGGGCCCCCAAGAGACCCAGTACTTC
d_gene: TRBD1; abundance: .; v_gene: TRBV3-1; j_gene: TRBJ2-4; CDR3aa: CASSSTGADIQYF; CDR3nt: TGTGCCAGCAGCTCCACAGGGGCGGACATTCAGTACTTC
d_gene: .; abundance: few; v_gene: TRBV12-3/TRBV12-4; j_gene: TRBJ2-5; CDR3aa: CASSLRGIWETQYF; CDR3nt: TGTGCCAGCAGTTTACGGGGGATTTGGGAGACCCAGTACTTC
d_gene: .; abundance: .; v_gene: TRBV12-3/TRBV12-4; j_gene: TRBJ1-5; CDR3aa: CASSLQGGPPQHF; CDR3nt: TGTGCCAGCAGTCTACAGGGAGGTCCGCCCCAGCATTTT
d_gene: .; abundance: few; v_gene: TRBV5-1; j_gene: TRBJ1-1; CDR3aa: CASSNPSVNTEAFF; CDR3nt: TGCGCCAGCAGCAACCCGAGCGTGAACACTGAAGCTTTCTTT
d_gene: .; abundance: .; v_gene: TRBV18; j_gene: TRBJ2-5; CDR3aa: CASSPGTREETQYF; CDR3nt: TGTGCCAGCTCACCGGGAACCCGCGAAGAGACCCAGTACTTC
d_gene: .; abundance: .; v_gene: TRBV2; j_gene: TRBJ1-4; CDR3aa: CASRLGGANEKLFF; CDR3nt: TGTGCCAGCAGGCTGGGAGGGGCGAATGAAAAACTGTTTTTT
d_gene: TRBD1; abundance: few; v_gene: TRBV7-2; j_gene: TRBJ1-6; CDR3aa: CASSTQGSYNSPLHF; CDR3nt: TGTGCCAGCAGCACACAGGGGTCTTATAATTCACCCCTCCACTTT
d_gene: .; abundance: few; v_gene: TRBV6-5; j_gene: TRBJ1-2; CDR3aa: CASSYGLGGYTF; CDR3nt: TGTGCCAGCAGTTACGGGCTGGGTGGCTACACCTTC
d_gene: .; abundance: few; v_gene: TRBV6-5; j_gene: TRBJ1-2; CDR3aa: CASSYRGTGGKSYTF; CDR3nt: TGTGCCAGCAGTTACCGGGGTACTGGGGGGAAGAGCTACACCTTC
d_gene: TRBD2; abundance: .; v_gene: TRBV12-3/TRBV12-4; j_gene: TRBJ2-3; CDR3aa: CASSTSGATDTQYF; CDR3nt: TGTGCCAGCAGTACTAGCGGGGCAACAGATACGCAGTATTTT
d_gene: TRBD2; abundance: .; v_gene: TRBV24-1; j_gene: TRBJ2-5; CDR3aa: CATSEPRTSGGATKETQYF; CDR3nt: TGTGCCACCTCCGAGCCCCGGACTAGCGGGGGGGCCACTAAAGAGACCCAGTACTTC
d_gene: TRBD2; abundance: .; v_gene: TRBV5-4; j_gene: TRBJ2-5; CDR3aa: CASSLSLAGSQETQYF; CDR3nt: TGTGCCAGCAGCTTGAGCCTAGCGGGTTCCCAAGAGACCCAGTACTTC
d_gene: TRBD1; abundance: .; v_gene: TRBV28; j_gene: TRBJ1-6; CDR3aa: CASITTGGFSPLHF; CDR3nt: TGTGCCAGCATCACGACAGGGGGGTTTTCACCCCTCCACTTT
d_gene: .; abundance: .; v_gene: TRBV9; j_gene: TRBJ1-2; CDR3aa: CASSVGQGHGYTF; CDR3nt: TGTGCCAGCAGCGTAGGGCAGGGACATGGCTACACCTTC
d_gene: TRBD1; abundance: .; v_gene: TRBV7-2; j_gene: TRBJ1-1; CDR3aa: CASSPRQGGNTEAFF; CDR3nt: TGTGCCAGCAGCCCCAGACAGGGAGGGAACACTGAAGCTTTCTTT
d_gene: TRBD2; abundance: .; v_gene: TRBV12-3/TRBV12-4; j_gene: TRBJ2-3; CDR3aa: CASRELAGGPDTQYF; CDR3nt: TGTGCCAGCAGAGAACTAGCGGGGGGGCCCGATACGCAGTATTTT
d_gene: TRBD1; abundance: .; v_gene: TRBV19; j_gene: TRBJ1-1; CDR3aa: CASSNGYRGSTEAFF; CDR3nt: TGTGCCAGTAGTAATGGGTACAGGGGGAGTACTGAAGCTTTCTTT
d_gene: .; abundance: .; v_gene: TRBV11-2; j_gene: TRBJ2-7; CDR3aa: CASSFSDGQPKYF; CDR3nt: TGTGCCAGCAGCTTCTCCGATGGACAGCCCAAGTACTTC
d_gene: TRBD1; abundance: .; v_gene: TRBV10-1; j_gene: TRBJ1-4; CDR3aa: CASGTAEKLFF; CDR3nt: TGCGCCAGCGGGACAGCAGAAAAACTGTTTTTT
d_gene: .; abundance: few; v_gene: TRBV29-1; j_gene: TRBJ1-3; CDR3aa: CSVVRPSSGNTIYF; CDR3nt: TGCAGCGTGGTAAGGCCGAGCTCTGGAAACACCATATATTTT
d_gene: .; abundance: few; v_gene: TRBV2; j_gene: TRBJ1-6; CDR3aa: CASSAEGGNSPLHF; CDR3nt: TGTGCCAGCAGTGCCGAAGGTGGCAATTCACCCCTCCACTTT
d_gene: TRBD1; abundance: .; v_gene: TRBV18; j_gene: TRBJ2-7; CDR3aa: CASSPLGQGASEQYF; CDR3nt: TGTGCCAGCTCACCACTAGGACAGGGGGCGTCTGAGCAGTACTTC
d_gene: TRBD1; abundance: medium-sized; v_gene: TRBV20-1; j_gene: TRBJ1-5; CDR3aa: CSAHSGTGNQPQHF; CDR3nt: TGCAGTGCGCACTCCGGGACAGGGAATCAGCCCCAGCATTTT
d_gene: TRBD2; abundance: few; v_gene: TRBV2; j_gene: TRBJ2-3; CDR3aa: CASSETGLVTDTQYF; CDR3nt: TGTGCCAGCAGTGAAACCGGACTAGTAACAGATACGCAGTATTTT
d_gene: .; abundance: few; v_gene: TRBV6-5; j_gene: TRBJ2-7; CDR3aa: CASSYSRGFGEQYF; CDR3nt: TGTGCCAGCAGTTACTCCAGGGGCTTCGGCGAGCAGTACTTC
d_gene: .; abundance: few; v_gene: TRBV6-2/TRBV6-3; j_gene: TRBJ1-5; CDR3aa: CASSYSRELGNQPQHF; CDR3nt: TGTGCCAGCAGTTACTCTAGGGAATTAGGCAATCAGCCCCAGCATTTT
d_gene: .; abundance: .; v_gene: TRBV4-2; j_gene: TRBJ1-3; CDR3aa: CASSQVASRGTGNTIYF; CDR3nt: TGTGCCAGCAGCCAAGTTGCTTCACGGGGGACTGGAAACACCATATATTTT
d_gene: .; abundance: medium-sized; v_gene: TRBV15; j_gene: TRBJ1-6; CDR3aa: CATSRSRGGRDSSYNSPLHF; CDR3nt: TGTGCCACCAGCAGATCCCGGGGGGGACGCGATAGCTCCTATAATTCACCCCTCCACTTT
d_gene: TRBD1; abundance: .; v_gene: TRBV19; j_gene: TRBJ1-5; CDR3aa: CASSRGRGDSSSNQPQHF; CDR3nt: TGTGCCAGTAGCAGAGGCAGGGGGGACTCTTCAAGCAATCAGCCCCAGCATTTT
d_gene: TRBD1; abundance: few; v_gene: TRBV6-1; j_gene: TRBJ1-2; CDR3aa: CASRNTGTAVGFNYGYTF; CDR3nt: TGTGCCAGCAGAAACACCGGGACAGCGGTGGGATTTAACTATGGCTACACCTTC
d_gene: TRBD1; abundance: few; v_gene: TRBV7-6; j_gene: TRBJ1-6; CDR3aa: CASSLVGRGQSPLHF; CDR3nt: TGTGCCAGCAGCTTAGTGGGCAGGGGGCAATCACCCCTCCACTTT
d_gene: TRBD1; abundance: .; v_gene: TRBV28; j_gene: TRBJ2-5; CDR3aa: CASSLLGQGKETQYF; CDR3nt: TGTGCCAGCAGTTTGCTGGGACAGGGGAAAGAGACCCAGTACTTC